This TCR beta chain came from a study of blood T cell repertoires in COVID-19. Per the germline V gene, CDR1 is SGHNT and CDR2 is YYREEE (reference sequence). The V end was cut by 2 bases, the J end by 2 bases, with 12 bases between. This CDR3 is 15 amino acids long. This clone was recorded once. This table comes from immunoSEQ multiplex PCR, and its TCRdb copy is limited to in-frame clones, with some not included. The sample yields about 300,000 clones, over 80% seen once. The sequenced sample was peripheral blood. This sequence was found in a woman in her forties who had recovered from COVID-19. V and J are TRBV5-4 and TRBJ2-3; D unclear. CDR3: CASSFRSTLTDTQYF. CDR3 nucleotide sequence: TGTGCCAGCAGCTTTAGATCGACTCTCACAGATACGCAGTATTTT.